This passage covers 4 T cell receptor beta chains from one sample sequenced in a study of human T cells and chemical hapten exposure. Time point of the sample: patch test 1, 2 weeks after DPC sensitization. The treatment was: therapeutic diphenylcyclopropenone sensitization with weekly scalp DPC. Via MiXCR, TCRdb re-called the RACE reads, giving one row per CDR3 protein. The data show approximately 57,000 distinct CDR3 sequences, about a tenth seen once. The specimen was whole blood, collected in connection with sensitization to the hapten diphenylcyclopropenone (DPC). Receptors originate from a woman aged 35 to 49 with alopecia areata. Some clones in this sample may be carry-over from other donors' samples.

The J gene is TRBJ2-1, the V gene TRBV5-1; TRBD2 matches at 12 bases. The CDR3 runs to 16 residues. V was pared by 4 bases and J by 3 bases, with 5 bases of the junction left unmatched. Germline-derived CDR1 and CDR2 are SGHRS and YFSETQ. The DNA for the CDR3 is TGCGCCAGCAGCCCCAGACTAGCGGGGGACTACAATGAGCAGTTCTTC. Its protein product is CASSPRLAGDYNEQFF.

The gene calls are TRBV5-4 and TRBJ2-2, with D perhaps matching TRBD2 (6 bases). This CDR3 is 13 amino acids long. Germline V gene lookup returns CDR1 SGHNT and CDR2 YYREEE (reference sequence). Deletions cut 6 bases from V and 7 bases from J, with 13 bases between. For the CDR3, the DNA is TGTGCCAGCACCCGACTAGACGGCGGGGAGCTGTTTTTT. Translation gives CASTRLDGGELFF. The full variable domain, with the rest looked up from reference TRBV5-4 and TRBJ2-2, is ETGVTQSPTHLIKTRGQQVTLRCSSQSGHNTVSWYQQALGQGPQFIFQYYREEENGRGNFPPRFSGLQFPNYSSELNVNALELDDSALYLCASTRLDGGELFFGEGSRLTVL.

V usage is TRBV18 and J usage is TRBJ2-7; D not certain. Germline CDR1 KGHSH, CDR2 LQKENI. Deletions cut 3 bases from V and 6 bases from J, with 18 bases between. CDR3 length: 15 amino acids. CDR3 DNA: TGTGCCAGCTCACCTTCCGGTGGGTCCCTTGGCGAGCAGTACTTC. Translated: CASSPSGGSLGEQYF.

This clonotype was observed many times. The chain has TRBV2 and TRBJ1-1; weak D call: TRBD1 (5 bases). The CDR3 loop spans 14 amino acids. V lost 6 bases and J 2 bases, leaving 13 bases between the germline ends. Germline V gene lookup returns CDR1 SNHLY and CDR2 FYNNEI. The CDR3 loop is CASRARRDNTEAFF. CDR3 DNA: TGTGCCAGCAGAGCCCGCCGGGACAACACTGAAGCTTTCTTT.